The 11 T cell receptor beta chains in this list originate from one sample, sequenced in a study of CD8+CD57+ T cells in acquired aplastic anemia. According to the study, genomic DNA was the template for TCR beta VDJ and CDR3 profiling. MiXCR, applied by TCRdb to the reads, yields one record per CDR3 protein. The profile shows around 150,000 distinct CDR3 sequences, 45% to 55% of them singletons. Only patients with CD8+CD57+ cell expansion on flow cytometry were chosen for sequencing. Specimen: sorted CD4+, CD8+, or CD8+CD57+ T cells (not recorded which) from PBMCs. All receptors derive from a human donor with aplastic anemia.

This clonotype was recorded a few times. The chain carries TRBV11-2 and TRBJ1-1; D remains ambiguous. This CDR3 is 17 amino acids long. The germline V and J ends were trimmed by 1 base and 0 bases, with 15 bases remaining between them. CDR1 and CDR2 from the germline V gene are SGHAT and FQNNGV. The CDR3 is CASSLVGSGLMNTEAFF. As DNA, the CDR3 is TGTGCCAGCAGCTTAGTTGGGTCCGGACTTATGAACACTGAAGCTTTCTTT.

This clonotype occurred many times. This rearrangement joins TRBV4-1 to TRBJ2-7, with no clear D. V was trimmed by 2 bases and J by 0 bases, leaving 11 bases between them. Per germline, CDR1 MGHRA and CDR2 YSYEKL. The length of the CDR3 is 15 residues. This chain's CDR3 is CASSQRSAGSYEQYF. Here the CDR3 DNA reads TGCGCCAGCAGCCAAAGGTCGGCAGGCTCCTACGAGCAGTACTTC.

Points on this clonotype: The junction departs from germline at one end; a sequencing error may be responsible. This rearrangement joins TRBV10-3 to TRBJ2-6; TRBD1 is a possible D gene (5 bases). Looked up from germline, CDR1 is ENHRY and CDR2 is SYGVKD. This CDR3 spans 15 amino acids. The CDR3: CAISESTAGATVLTF. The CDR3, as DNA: TGTGCCATCAGTGAGTCGACAGCTGGGGCCACCGTCCTGACTTTC.

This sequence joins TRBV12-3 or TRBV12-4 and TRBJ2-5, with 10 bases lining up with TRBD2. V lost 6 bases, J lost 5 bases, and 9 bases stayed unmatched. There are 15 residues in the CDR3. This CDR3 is CASRIGTSVGETQYF. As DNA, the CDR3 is TGTGCCAGCAGAATAGGGACTAGCGTCGGGGAGACCCAGTACTTC.

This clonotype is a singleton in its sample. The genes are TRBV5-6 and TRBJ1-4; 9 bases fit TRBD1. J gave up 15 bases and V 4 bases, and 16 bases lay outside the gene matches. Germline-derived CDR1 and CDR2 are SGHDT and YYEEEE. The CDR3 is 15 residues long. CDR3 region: CASSRATGQGVNVFF. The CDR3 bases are TGTGCCAGCAGCCGGGCTACGGGACAGGGAGTCAATGTGTTTTTT.

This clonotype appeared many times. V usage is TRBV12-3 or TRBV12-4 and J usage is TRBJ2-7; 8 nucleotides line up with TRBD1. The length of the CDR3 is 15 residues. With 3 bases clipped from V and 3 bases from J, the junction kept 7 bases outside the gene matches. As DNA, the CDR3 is TGTGCCAGCAGTTTGCGGACAGGGCTCGGCTACGAGCAGTACTTC. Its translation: CASSLRTGLGYEQYF.

DNA of the CDR3: TGTGCCAGTAGTAAAAGACAGGGAGGAAGTAACTATGGCTACACCTTC. It yields the protein CASSKRQGGSNYGYTF. J is TRBJ1-2 and V is TRBV19; 7 bases align to TRBD1. Per the germline V gene, CDR1 is LNHDA and CDR2 is SQIVND (reference sequence). The CDR3 runs 16 residues. V dropped 4 bases and J dropped 1; count of bases not matched to a gene: 9.

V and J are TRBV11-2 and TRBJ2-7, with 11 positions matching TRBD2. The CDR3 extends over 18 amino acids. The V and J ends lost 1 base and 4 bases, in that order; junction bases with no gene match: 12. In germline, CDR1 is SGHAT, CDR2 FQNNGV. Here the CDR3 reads CASSLVRFIGLAGYEQYF. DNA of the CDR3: TGTGCCAGCAGCTTAGTGAGGTTTATCGGACTAGCGGGTTACGAGCAGTACTTC.

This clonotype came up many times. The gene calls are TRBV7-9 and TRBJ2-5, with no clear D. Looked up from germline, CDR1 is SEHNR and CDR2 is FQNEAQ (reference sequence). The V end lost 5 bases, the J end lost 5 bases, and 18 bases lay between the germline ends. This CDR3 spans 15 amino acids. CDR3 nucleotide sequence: TGTGCCAGCAGCCCGGCAGTCTCTCACCCCGAGACCCAGTACTTC. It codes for CASSPAVSHPETQYF.

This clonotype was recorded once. The CDR3 nucleotides are TGCAGCGTTGAAGTGGCCCTAATCTACAATGAGCAGTTCTTC. Amino acids: CSVEVALIYNEQFF. J is TRBJ2-1 and V is TRBV29-1; D unresolved. The germline CDR1 and CDR2 sequences are SQVTM and ANQGSEA. The V end lost 1 base, the J end lost 3 bases, and 10 bases lay between the germline ends. This CDR3 comprises 14 residues.

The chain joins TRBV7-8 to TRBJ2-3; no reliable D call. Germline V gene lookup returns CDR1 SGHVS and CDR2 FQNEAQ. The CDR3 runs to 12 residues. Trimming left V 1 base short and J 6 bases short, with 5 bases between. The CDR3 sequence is CASSLELDTQYF. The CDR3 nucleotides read TGTGCCAGCAGCTTAGAGTTGGATACGCAGTATTTT.